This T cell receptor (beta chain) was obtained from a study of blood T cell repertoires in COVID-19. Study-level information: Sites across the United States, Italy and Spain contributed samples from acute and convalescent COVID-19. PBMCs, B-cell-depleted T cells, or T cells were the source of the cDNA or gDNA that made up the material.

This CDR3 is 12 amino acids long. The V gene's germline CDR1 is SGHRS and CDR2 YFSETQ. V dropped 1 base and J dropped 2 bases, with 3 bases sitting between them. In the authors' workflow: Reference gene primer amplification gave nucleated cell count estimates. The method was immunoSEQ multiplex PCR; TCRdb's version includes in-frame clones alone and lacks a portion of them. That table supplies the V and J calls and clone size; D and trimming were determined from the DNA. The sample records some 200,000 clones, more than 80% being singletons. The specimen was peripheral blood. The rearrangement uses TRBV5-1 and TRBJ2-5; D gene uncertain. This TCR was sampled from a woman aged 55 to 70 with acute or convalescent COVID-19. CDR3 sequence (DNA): TGCGCCAGCAGCTTGACTCAAGAGACCCAGTACTTC. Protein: CASSLTQETQYF.